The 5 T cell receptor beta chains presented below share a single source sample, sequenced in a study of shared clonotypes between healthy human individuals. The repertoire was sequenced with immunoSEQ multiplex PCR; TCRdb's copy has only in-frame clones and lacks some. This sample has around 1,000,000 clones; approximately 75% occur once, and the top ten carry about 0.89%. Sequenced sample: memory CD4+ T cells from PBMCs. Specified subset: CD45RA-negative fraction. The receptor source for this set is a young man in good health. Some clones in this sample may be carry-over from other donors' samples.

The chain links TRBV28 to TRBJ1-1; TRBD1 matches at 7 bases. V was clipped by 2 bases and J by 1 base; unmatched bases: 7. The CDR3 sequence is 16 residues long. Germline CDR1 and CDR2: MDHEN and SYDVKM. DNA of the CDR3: TGTGCCAGCAGTTTAAATACAGGGGTCGGGAACACTGAAGCTTTCTTT. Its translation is CASSLNTGVGNTEAFF.

The CDR3 protein is CASSQDPRGTGELFF. For the CDR3, the DNA is TGTGCCAGCAGCCAAGATCCGAGGGGTACCGGGGAGCTGTTTTTT. The chain links TRBV14 to TRBJ2-2, with D perhaps given as TRBD1 or TRBD2 (5 bases each). The CDR3 sequence is 15 residues long. Between the trimmed V and J ends, which lost 0 bases and 5 bases, there was a span of 10 bases. Germline V gives CDR1 SGHDN, CDR2 FVKESK.

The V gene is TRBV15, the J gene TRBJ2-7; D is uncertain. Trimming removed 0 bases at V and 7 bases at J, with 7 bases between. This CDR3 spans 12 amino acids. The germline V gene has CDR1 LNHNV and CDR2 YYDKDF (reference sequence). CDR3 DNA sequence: TGTGCCACCAGCAGAGACAACGGGGAGCAGTACTTC. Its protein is CATSRDNGEQYF.

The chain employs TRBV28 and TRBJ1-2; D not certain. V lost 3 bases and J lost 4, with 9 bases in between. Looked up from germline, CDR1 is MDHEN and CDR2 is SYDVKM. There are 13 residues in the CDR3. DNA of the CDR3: TGTGCCAGCAGTTTGGCACAGCTCTATGGCTACACCTTC. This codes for CASSLAQLYGYTF.

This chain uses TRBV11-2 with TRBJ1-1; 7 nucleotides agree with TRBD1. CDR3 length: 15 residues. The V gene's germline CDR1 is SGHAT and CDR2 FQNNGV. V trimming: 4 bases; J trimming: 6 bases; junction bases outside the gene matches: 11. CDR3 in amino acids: CASSSWGRGHPEAFF. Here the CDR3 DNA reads TGTGCCAGCAGCTCGTGGGGTAGGGGGCACCCTGAAGCTTTCTTT.